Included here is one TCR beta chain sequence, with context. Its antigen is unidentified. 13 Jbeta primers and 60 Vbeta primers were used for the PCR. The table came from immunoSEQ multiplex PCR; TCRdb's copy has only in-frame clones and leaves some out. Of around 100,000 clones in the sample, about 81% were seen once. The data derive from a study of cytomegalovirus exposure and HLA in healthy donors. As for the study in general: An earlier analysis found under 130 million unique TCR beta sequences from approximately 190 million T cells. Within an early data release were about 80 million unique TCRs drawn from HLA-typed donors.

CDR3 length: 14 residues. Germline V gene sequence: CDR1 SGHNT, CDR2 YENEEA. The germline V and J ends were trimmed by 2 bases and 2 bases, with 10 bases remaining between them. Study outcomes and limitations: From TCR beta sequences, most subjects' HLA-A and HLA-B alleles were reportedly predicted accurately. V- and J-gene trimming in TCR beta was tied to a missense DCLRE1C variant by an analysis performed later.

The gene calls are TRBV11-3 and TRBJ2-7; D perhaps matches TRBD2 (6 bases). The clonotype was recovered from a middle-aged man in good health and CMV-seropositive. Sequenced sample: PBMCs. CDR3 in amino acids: CASSLMRGPYEQYF. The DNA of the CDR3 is TGTGCCAGCAGCTTAATGCGGGGTCCCTACGAGCAGTACTTC.